This T cell receptor beta chain is from a study of blood T cell repertoires in COVID-19. For the study at large: Nucleic acid was either cDNA or gDNA, and it came from T cells, B-cell-depleted T cells, or PBMCs.

Participants were aged roughly 18 to 90 years, lived in 20 to 30 US areas, and enrolled virtually. Membership in each cohort depended on participant-reported clinical history. The germline V gene encodes CDR1 LGHNA and CDR2 YNFKEQ. This CDR3 comprises 16 residues. The ends were cut back, 3 bases at V and 2 bases at J, with 11 bases in the middle. Source study methods: Counts of nucleated cells, estimated from reference gene primer amplification, were obtained. Assay used: immunoSEQ multiplex PCR; TCRdb lists only in-frame clones, some missing. Clonal size and the V and J genes are those of that table, whereas D and trimming came from the DNA. The table lists fewer than 500,000 clones, 70% to 90% of them singletons.

Sequenced sample: PBMCs or T cells enriched from blood (not recorded which). This clonotype was sampled from a woman younger than 30 with acute COVID-19. J is TRBJ1-6 and V is TRBV4-2, with D possibly matching TRBD1 (5 bases). This CDR3 reads CASSQETGTYNSPLHF. CDR3 in DNA: TGTGCCAGCAGCCAGGAAACAGGAACCTATAATTCACCCCTCCACTTT.